Presented here are 22 T cell receptor beta chains from one specimen sequenced in a study of regulatory T cells in long-lasting Graves disease. With iRepertoire HTBI primers and Arm-PCR of CDR3 regions, TCR beta libraries were built. Each CDR3 protein gets one entry after TCRdb re-called the multiplex PCR reads with MiXCR. In the table there are 550,000 to 700,000 distinct CDR3 sequences, about 15% of which are singletons. Time point reported: newly diagnosed GD, antithyroid drugs for less than 3 months. PBMC-derived RNA was used for the TCR library. This sample also belongs to another study, concerning T cells in Graves' hyperthyroidism and ophthalmopathy.

Sequenced here: peripheral blood mononuclear cells (PBMCs), sampled at new diagnosis, from a patient treated with antithyroid drugs. Receptors were obtained from a man aged 18 to 35 with Graves disease.

This chain connects TRBV5-1 to TRBJ1-4; TRBD1 matches at 7 bases. V lost 0 bases and J lost 4; bases outside the gene matches: 3. Germline V CDR1 and CDR2: SGHRS, YFSETQ. The CDR3 has 15 residues. CDR3 nucleotide sequence: TGCGCCAGCAGCTTGGTTGGACAGGATAATGAAAAACTGTTTTTT. Translated, it gives CASSLVGQDNEKLFF.

In its sample, this clonotype was seen a few times. The gene calls are TRBV20-1 and TRBJ1-1; TRBD1 might be the D (5 bases). The CDR3 is 13 amino acids. Trimming took off 3 bases at V and 1 base at J, with 9 bases between the two ends. CDR1 and CDR2 from the germline V gene are DFQATT and SNEGSKA (reference sequence). The CDR3 coding sequence is TGCAGTGCTAGGCAGGGCGGGAACACTGAAGCTTTCTTT. As protein: CSARQGGNTEAFF.

This clonotype occurred a few times. It may be a read error: a sequence one base away is much more abundant. The chain carries TRBV6-2 or TRBV6-3 and TRBJ2-1; D remains unclear. The CDR3 is made up of 13 amino acids. Trimming pared 6 bases from V and 0 bases from J, leaving 6 bases between. CDR1 is MNHEY and CDR2 is SVGEGT in the germline V gene. The CDR3 loop reads CASRGNSYNEQFF. CDR3 nucleotides: TGTGCCAGCAGGGGGAACTCCTACAATGAGCAGTTCTTC.

This clonotype came up a few times. The rearrangement links TRBV19 to TRBJ2-1; the D gene could be TRBD1 or TRBD2 (5 bases each). The V end lost 6 bases, the J end lost 8 bases, and 23 bases lay between the germline ends. Germline V gene sequence: CDR1 LNHDA, CDR2 SQIVND (reference sequence). The length of the CDR3 is 16 residues. CDR3 coding DNA: TGTGCCAGTAGCCAGCCACCCGGGGCAGGGCGCCATGAGCAGTTCTTC. Translation gives CASSQPPGAGRHEQFF.

This clonotype was counted only a few times. The rearrangement links TRBV6-1 to TRBJ2-1; possible D gene TRBD2, 5 bases. CDR1 and CDR2 (germline): MNHNS, SASEGT. The CDR3 extends over 13 amino acids. Trimming took off 4 bases at V and 6 bases at J, with 10 bases between the two ends. CDR3 coding DNA: TGTGCCAGCAGTGGCGAGGGTGGCAATGAGCAGTTCTTC. This sequence encodes CASSGEGGNEQFF.

Turning to this clonotype: This may arise from a read error, as a much more abundant clone is one base away. The genes are TRBV6-1 and TRBJ1-4; D not resolved. V was shortened by 1 base and J by 10 bases, with 13 bases between the two germline ends. There are 14 residues in the CDR3. The germline CDR1 and CDR2 sequences are MNHNS and SASEGT. The chain's CDR3 is CASSEGEGCGKLFF. DNA of the CDR3: TGTGCCAGCAGTGAAGGAGAAGGGTGCGGAAAACTGTTTTTT.

This clonotype was seen repeatedly, ten times or more. The chain is built from TRBV28 and TRBJ1-2, with TRBD1 as a possible D gene (5 bases). Germline V gene lookup returns CDR1 MDHEN and CDR2 SYDVKM. The CDR3 is 16 residues long. The germline V and J ends were trimmed by 5 bases and 5 bases, with 21 bases remaining between them. In DNA form, the CDR3 reads TGTGCCAGCAGTGAAACCGGACAATCAACTTTGTATGGCTACACCTTC. Protein product: CASSETGQSTLYGYTF.

This clonotype showed up many times. The V and J genes are TRBV7-8 and TRBJ2-1; 8 nucleotides line up with TRBD2. V lost 2 bases and J lost 4; bases outside the gene matches: 7. The CDR3 consists of 16 residues. The germline V gene has CDR1 SGHVS and CDR2 FQNEAQ. The CDR3: CASSLYPAGAYNEQFF. CDR3 nucleotide sequence: TGTGCCAGCAGCTTATACCCAGCGGGAGCTTACAATGAGCAGTTCTTC.

This clonotype has a count of ten or more. The chain uses TRBV18 and TRBJ1-1; 8 bases agree with TRBD1. Trimming at V came to 3 bases and at J to 5 bases, leaving 8 bases not matched to a gene. Germline CDR1 and CDR2: KGHSH and LQKENI. The CDR3 runs to 15 residues. The chain's CDR3 is CASSPGQGWGTEAFF. The CDR3 DNA follows: TGTGCCAGCTCACCTGGACAGGGCTGGGGAACTGAAGCTTTCTTT. Using reference TRBV18 and TRBJ1-1 for the parts outside the CDR3, the full variable domain is NAGVMQNPRHLVRRRGQEARLRCSPMKGHSHVYWYRQLPEEGLKFMVYLQKENIIDESGMPKERFSAEFPKEGPSILRIQQVVRGDSAAYFCASSPGQGWGTEAFFGQGTRLTVV.

This clonotype was detected ten times or more. The chain combines TRBV18 with TRBJ2-5, with D maybe TRBD1 (6 bases). Germline assignment: CDR1 KGHSH and CDR2 LQKENI. The CDR3 has 15 amino acids. The V gene lost 4 bases and the J gene lost 2 bases, with 14 bases spanning the gap. The CDR3 loop is CASSLGLDSQETQYF. The CDR3 DNA is TGTGCCAGCTCACTCGGTTTGGACAGTCAAGAGACCCAGTACTTC.

The CDR3 coding sequence is TGTGCCAGCAACCTCGCACAGGGTTCGAGCTACGAGCAGTACTTC. Translated, it gives CASNLAQGSSYEQYF. This rearrangement joins TRBV6-1 to TRBJ2-7; a weak D match, TRBD1 (6 bases). The V end was cut by 7 bases, the J end by 3 bases, with 19 bases between. Per the germline V gene, CDR1 is MNHNS and CDR2 is SASEGT. This CDR3 has 15 amino acids.

The CDR3 spells CSATDRGNYGYTF. The CDR3 bases are TGCAGTGCTACGGACAGGGGTAACTATGGCTACACCTTC. The gene calls are TRBV20-1 and TRBJ1-2; 9 nucleotides match TRBD1. The V gene end was trimmed by 4 bases and the J gene end by 1 base; junction bases not matched to a gene: 1. Germline CDR1 reads DFQATT; CDR2 reads SNEGSKA (reference sequence). This CDR3 contains 13 residues.

This clonotype was counted a few times. The rearrangement links TRBV12-3 or TRBV12-4 to TRBJ2-1; no clear D gene. V gave up 4 bases and J gave up 7 bases, with 11 bases separating them. The CDR3 length is 13 residues. The CDR3 loop reads CASSSYSANEQFF. The CDR3 region has the DNA TGTGCCAGCAGTTCATACAGTGCTAATGAGCAGTTCTTC.

This clonotype was observed a single time. This chain connects TRBV29-1 to TRBJ2-7; D is undetermined. From germline, CDR1 is SQVTM and CDR2 ANQGSEA. V lost 0 bases and J lost 7, with 22 bases in between. This CDR3 is built from 16 residues. The CDR3 bases are TGCAGCGTTGAAGATCGTACGACGGTCTCCTCTGGTGAGCAGTACTTC. It encodes CSVEDRTTVSSGEQYF.

To note about this clonotype: A much larger clone is a single base away; this may be a read error. Given the absence of the conserved phenylalanine or tryptophan at the CDR3 end, a read error is likely. This sequence joins TRBV7-9 and TRBJ2-3, with 12 positions matching TRBD2. In germline, CDR1 is SEHNR, CDR2 FQNEAQ (reference sequence). This CDR3 is 19 amino acids long. V was pared by 0 bases and J by 6 bases, with 13 bases of the junction left unmatched. The CDR3 region is CASSLAQSSGRVSSDTQYC. For the CDR3, the DNA is TGTGCCAGCAGCTTAGCGCAATCTAGCGGGAGGGTAAGCTCCGATACGCAGTATTGT.

This clonotype was seen repeatedly, ten times or more. This rearrangement joins TRBV28 to TRBJ2-6; D may correspond to TRBD1 or TRBD2 (5 bases each). In germline, CDR1 is MDHEN, CDR2 SYDVKM. V shed 5 bases and J shed 3 bases, with 17 bases lying between them. The CDR3 is 17 amino acids. The CDR3 nucleotides read TGTGCCAGCAGTGGCTTCGGTCGGGGCCGTGGGGCCAACGTCCTGACTTTC. Amino acids: CASSGFGRGRGANVLTF.

This clonotype came up many times. The chain couples TRBV12-3 or TRBV12-4 to TRBJ2-1, with D uncertain. The length of the CDR3 is 16 residues. Between the trimmed V and J ends, which lost 6 bases and 0 bases, there was a span of 15 bases. The CDR3 loop reads CASSIPSFSSYNEQFF. CDR3 nucleotide sequence: TGTGCCAGCAGCATCCCGTCATTTAGCTCCTACAATGAGCAGTTCTTC.

The rearrangement uses TRBV29-1 and TRBJ2-1; 7 positions match TRBD2. This CDR3 has 15 residues. The junction had 4 bases not matched to a gene; V was cut back by 2 bases and J by 0 bases. Germline V gene lookup returns CDR1 SQVTM and CDR2 ANQGSEA. The DNA of the CDR3 is TGCAGCGTTGAAACTAGCGAACACTCCTACAATGAGCAGTTCTTC. This encodes CSVETSEHSYNEQFF.

Only a few counts were recorded for this clonotype. The J gene is TRBJ2-1, the V gene TRBV19; D uncertain. With 9 bases removed from V and 10 bases from J, the gap between germline ends came to 13 bases. In germline, CDR1 is LNHDA, CDR2 SQIVND (reference sequence). The CDR3 is 11 amino acids. CDR3 DNA: TGTGCCAGCACAACAAATGGCGAGCAGTTCTTC. Its translation is CASTTNGEQFF.

This clonotype was counted once. This may be a read error, as it is one base from a much larger clone. V is TRBV2 and J is TRBJ2-1; D gene uncertain. Germline CDR1 reads SNHLY; CDR2 reads FYNNEI. The CDR3 is 15 amino acids. The CDR3 sequence is CPSSEFRAAYNEQFF. The DNA of the CDR3 is TGTCCCAGCAGTGAATTCCGGGCGGCCTACAATGAGCAGTTCTTC. The complete variable domain, with remaining parts taken from reference TRBV2 and TRBJ2-1, reads EPEVTQTPSHQVTQMGQEVILRCVPISNHLYFYWYRQILGQKVEFLVSFYNNEISEKSEIFDDQFSVERPDGSNFTLKIRSTKLEDSAMYFCPSSEFRAAYNEQFFGPGTRLTVL.

This clonotype was recorded many times. This chain joins TRBV27 and TRBJ2-5, with D unresolved. The V gene's germline CDR1 is MNHEY and CDR2 SMNVEV (reference sequence). Trimming shortened V by 3 bases and J by 1 base, and 9 bases separated the two germline ends. The CDR3 is made up of 14 amino acids. This CDR3 is CASSLMPAQETQYF. In nucleotides, the CDR3 is TGTGCCAGCAGTTTGATGCCGGCCCAAGAGACCCAGTACTTC.

This chain joins TRBV13 and TRBJ2-5; TRBD2 aligns across 8 bases. The CDR3 contains 17 residues. Germline values: CDR1 PRHDT, CDR2 FYEKMQ (reference sequence). The J segment lost 5 bases and the V segment lost 2 bases, leaving 13 bases of the junction unmatched. The CDR3 loop is CASSLRGTGGPRETQYF. CDR3 DNA sequence: TGTGCCAGCAGCTTACGCGGGACGGGAGGGCCAAGGGAGACCCAGTACTTC.